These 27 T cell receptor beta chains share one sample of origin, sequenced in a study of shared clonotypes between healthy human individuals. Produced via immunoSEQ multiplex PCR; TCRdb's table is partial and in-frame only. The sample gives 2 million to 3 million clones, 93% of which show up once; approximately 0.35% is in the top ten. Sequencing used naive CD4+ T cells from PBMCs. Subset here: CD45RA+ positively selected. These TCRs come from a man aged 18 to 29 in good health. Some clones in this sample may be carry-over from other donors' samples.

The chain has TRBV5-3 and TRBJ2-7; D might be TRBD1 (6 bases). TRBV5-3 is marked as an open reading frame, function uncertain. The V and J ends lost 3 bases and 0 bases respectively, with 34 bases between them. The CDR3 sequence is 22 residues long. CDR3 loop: CARSYALRRHRDNRMGSYEQYF. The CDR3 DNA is TGTGCCAGAAGCTACGCCCTACGCCGGCACCGGGACAACCGAATGGGCTCCTACGAGCAGTACTTC.

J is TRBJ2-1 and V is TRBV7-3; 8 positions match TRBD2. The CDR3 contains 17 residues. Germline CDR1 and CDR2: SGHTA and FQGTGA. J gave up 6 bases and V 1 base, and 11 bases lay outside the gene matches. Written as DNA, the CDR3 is TGTGCCAGCAGCTTAATTGGGGGACTAGTCGTACCCAATGAGCAGTTCTTC. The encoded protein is CASSLIGGLVVPNEQFF.

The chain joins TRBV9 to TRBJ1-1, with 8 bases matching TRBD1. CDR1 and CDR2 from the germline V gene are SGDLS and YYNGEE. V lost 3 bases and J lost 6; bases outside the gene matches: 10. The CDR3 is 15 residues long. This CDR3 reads CASSDARTGNAEAFF. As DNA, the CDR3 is TGTGCCAGCAGCGACGCCCGGACAGGGAATGCTGAAGCTTTCTTT.

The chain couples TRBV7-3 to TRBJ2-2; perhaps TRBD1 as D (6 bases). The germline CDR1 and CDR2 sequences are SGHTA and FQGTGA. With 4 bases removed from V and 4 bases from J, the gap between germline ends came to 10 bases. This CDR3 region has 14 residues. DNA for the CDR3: TGTGCCAGCAGCTACGACAGGAGCACCGGGGAGCTGTTTTTT. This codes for CASSYDRSTGELFF.

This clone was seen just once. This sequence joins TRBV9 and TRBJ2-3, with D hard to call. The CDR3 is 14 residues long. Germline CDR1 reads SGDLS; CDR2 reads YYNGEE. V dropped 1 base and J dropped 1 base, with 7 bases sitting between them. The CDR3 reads CASSVYPGTDTQYF. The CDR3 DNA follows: TGTGCCAGCAGCGTATACCCGGGCACAGATACGCAGTATTTT.

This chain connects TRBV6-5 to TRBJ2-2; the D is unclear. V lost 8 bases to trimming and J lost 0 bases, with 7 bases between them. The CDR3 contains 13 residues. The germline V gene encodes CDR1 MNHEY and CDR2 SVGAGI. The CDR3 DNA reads TGTGCCAGCGGCGCAACGAACACCGGGGAGCTGTTTTTT. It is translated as CASGATNTGELFF.

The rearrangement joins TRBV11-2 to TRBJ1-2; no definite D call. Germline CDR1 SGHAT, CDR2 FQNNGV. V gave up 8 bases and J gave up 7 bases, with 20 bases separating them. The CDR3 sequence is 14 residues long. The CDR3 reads CASAPRSLHSGYTF. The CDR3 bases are TGTGCCAGCGCCCCGCGCAGCCTACATAGTGGCTACACCTTC.

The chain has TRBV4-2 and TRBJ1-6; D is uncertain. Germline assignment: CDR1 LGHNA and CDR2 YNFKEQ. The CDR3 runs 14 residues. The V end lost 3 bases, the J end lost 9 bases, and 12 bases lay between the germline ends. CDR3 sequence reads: CASSQAASPSPLHF. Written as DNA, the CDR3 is TGTGCCAGCAGCCAGGCTGCATCCCCTTCACCCCTCCACTTT.

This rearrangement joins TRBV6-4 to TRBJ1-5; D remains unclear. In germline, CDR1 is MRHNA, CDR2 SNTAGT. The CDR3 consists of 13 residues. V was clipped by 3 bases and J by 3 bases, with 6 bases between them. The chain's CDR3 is CASSEGVNQPQHF. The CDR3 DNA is TGTGCCAGCAGTGAAGGAGTCAATCAGCCCCAGCATTTT.

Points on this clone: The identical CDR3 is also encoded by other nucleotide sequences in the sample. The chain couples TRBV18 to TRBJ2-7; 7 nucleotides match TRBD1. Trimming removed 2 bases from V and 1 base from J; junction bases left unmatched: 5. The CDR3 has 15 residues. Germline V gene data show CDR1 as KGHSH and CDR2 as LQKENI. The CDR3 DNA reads TGTGCCAGCTCACCAGGCCGGGACAGATCCTACGAGCAGTACTTC. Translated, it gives CASSPGRDRSYEQYF.

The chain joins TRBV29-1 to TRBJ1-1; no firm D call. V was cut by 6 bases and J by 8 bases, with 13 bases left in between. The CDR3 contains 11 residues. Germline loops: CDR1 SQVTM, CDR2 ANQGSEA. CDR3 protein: CSVEDGREAFF. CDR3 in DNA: TGCAGCGTAGAGGACGGACGGGAAGCTTTCTTT. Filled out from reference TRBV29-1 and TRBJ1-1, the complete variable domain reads SAVISQKPSRDICQRGTSLTIQCQVDSQVTMMFWYRQQPGQSLTLIATANQGSEATYESGFVIDKFPISRPNLTFSTLTVSNMSPEDSSIYLCSVEDGREAFFGQGTRLTVV.

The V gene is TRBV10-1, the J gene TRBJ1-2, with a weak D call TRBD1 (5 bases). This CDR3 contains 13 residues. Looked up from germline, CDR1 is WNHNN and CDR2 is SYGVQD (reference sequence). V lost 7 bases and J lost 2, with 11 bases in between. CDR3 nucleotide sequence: TGCGCCAGCAACTCGACAGACAACTATGGCTACACCTTC. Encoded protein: CASNSTDNYGYTF.

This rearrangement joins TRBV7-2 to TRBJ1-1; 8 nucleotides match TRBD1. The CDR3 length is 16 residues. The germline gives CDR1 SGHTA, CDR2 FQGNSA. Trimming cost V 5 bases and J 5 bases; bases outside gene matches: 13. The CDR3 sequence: CASSPDRGVWGTEAFF. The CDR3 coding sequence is TGTGCCAGCAGCCCCGACAGGGGCGTTTGGGGTACTGAAGCTTTCTTT.

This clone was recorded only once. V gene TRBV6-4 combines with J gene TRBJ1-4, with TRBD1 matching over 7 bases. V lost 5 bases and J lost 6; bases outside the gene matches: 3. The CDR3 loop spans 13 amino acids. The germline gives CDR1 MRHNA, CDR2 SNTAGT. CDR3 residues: CASSPDRDEKLFF. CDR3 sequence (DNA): TGTGCCAGCAGTCCTGACAGGGATGAAAAACTGTTTTTT.

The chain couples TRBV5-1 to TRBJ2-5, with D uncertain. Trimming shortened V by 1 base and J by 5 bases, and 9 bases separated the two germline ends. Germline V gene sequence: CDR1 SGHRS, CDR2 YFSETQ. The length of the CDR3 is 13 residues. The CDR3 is CASSLFGSETQYF. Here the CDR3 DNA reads TGCGCCAGCAGCTTGTTTGGTTCGGAGACCCAGTACTTC. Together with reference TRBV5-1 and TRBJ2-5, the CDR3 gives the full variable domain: KAGVTQTPRYLIKTRGQQVTLSCSPISGHRSVSWYQQTPGQGLQFLFEYFSETQRNKGNFPGRFSGRQFSNSRSEMNVSTLELGDSALYLCASSLFGSETQYFGPGTRLLVL.

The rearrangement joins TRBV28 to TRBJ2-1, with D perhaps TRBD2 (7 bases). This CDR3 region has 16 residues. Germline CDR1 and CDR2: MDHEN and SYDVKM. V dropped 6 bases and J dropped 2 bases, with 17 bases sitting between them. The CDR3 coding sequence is TGTGCCAGCAGACCCCATGGGGGGGGGCCCTACAATGAGCAGTTCTTC. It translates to CASRPHGGGPYNEQFF.

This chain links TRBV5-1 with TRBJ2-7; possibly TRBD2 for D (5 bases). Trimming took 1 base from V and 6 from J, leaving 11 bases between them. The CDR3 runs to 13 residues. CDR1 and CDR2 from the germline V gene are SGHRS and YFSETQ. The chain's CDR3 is CASSLRGSGEQYF. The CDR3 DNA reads TGCGCCAGCAGCTTGAGAGGGTCAGGCGAGCAGTACTTC.

CDR3 sequence reads: CATSRTGNTEAFF. In nucleotides, the CDR3 is TGTGCCACCAGCAGAACAGGGAACACTGAAGCTTTCTTT. V and J are TRBV15 and TRBJ1-1; D is possibly TRBD1 (5 bases). The germline gives CDR1 LNHNV, CDR2 YYDKDF (reference sequence). V was shortened by 2 bases and J by 1 base, with 5 bases between the two germline ends. There are 13 residues in the CDR3.

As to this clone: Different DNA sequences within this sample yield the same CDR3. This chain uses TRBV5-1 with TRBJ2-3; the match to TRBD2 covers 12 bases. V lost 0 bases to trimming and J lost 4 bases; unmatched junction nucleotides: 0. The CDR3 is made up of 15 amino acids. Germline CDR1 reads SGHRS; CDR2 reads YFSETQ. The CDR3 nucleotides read TGCGCCAGCAGCTTGGGACTAGCGGGGGCAGATACGCAGTATTTT. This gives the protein CASSLGLAGADTQYF.

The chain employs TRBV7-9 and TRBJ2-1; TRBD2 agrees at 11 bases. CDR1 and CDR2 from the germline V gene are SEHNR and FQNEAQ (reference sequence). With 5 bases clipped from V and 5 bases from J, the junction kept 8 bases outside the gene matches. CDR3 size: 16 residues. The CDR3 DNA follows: TGTGCCAGCAGCGCAAAGATGGGACTAGCGGACAATGAGCAGTTCTTC. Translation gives CASSAKMGLADNEQFF.

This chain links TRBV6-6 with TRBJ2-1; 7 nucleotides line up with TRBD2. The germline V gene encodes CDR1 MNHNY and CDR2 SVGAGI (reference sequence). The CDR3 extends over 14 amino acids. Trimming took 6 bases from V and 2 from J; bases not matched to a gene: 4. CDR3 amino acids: CASRGGGPYNEQFF. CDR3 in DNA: TGTGCCAGCAGGGGCGGGGGACCCTACAATGAGCAGTTCTTC.

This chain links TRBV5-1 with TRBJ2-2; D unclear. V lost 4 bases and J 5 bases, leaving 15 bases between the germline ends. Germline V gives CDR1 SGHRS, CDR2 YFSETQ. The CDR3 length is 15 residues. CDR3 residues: CASSPRNLGTGELFF. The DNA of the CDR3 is TGCGCCAGCAGCCCGAGGAACCTAGGGACCGGGGAGCTGTTTTTT.

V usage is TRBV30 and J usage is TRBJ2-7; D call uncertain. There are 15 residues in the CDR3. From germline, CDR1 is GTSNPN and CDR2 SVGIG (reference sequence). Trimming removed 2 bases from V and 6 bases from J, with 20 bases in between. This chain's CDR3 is CAWSPQARTESEQYF. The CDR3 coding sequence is TGTGCCTGGAGTCCGCAGGCCCGGACGGAGAGCGAGCAGTACTTC.

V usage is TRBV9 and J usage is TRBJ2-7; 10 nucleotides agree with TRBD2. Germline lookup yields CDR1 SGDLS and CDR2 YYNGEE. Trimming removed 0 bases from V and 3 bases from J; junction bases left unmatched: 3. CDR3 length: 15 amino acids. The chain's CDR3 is CASSVASGGFYEQYF. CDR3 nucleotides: TGTGCCAGCAGCGTAGCTAGCGGGGGTTTCTACGAGCAGTACTTC.

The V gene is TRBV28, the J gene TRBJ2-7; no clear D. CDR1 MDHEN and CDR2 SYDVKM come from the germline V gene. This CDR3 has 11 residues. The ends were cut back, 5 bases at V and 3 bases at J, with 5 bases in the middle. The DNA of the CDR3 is TGTGCCAGCAGTGGGATCTACGAGCAGTACTTC. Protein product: CASSGIYEQYF.

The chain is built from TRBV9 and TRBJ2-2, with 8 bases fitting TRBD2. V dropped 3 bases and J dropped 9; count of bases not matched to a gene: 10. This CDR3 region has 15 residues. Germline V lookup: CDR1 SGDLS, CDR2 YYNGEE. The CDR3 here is CASSGHTRGGWELFF. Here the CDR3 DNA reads TGTGCCAGCAGCGGCCACACTCGGGGGGGTTGGGAGCTGTTTTTT.

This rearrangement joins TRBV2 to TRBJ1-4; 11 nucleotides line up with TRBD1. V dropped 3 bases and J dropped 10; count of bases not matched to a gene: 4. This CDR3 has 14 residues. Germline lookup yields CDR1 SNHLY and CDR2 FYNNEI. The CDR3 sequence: CASSEFGQGAKLFF. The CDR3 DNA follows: TGTGCCAGCAGTGAGTTTGGACAGGGGGCAAAACTGTTTTTT.